The 22 T cell receptor beta chains below all came from one sample that was sequenced in a study of cytomegalovirus exposure and HLA in healthy donors. With 60 Vbeta and 13 Jbeta primers, the PCR was carried out. TCRdb's table, derived via immunoSEQ multiplex PCR, lists solely in-frame clones and lacks some. The sample has about 200,000 clones, about 79% seen once. The source material was PBMCs. Receptors were obtained from a young man in good health and CMV-seronegative.

The chain has TRBV30 and TRBJ2-5, with D possibly matching TRBD1 (6 bases). This CDR3 has 11 residues. Germline V CDR1 and CDR2: GTSNPN, SVGIG (reference sequence). The V end was cut by 5 bases, the J end by 12 bases, with 16 bases between. The CDR3 DNA reads as TGTGCCTGGGGAATACCGGGACACAAGTACTTC. Protein: CAWGIPGHKYF. The full variable domain, with the rest looked up from reference TRBV30 and TRBJ2-5, is SQTIHQWPATLVQPVGSPLSLECTVEGTSNPNLYWYRQAAGRGLQLLFYSVGIGQISSEVPQNLSASRPQDRQFILSSKKLLLSDSGFYLCAWGIPGHKYFGPGTRLLVL.

This rearrangement joins TRBV6-5 to TRBJ2-7, with TRBD1 identical over 10 bases. This CDR3 contains 15 residues. Trimming at V came to 4 bases and at J to 5 bases, leaving 8 bases not matched to a gene. Germline V lookup: CDR1 MNHEY, CDR2 SVGAGI. CDR3 DNA sequence: TGTGCCAGCAGTTCACGGGACAGGGGCATCGACGAGCAGTACTTC. This codes for CASSSRDRGIDEQYF.

This chain connects TRBV20-1 to TRBJ2-1; the D is unclear. CDR3 size: 8 residues. Germline CDR1 reads DFQATT; CDR2 reads SNEGSKA (reference sequence). V gave up 7 bases and J gave up 11 bases, with 6 bases separating them. The CDR3 spells CSVGQQFF. The CDR3, as DNA: TGCAGTGTGGGCCAGCAGTTCTTC.

In regard to this clone: At the DNA level, this CDR3 is encoded by other sequences in the same sample as well. The chain joins TRBV9 to TRBJ2-3, with D unclear. Trimming removed 0 bases at V and 0 bases at J, with 8 bases between. The length of the CDR3 is 15 residues. Germline V gene data show CDR1 as SGDLS and CDR2 as YYNGEE. This chain's CDR3 is CASSVGTSSTDTQYF. In DNA, the CDR3 is TGTGCCAGCAGCGTAGGTACGAGCAGCACAGATACGCAGTATTTT.

V and J are TRBV7-6 and TRBJ2-3; 10 bases match TRBD2. The CDR3 length is 16 residues. CDR1 and CDR2 from the germline V gene are SGHVS and FNYEAQ. With 1 base clipped from V and 4 bases from J, the junction kept 5 bases outside the gene matches. The CDR3 coding sequence is TGTGCCAGCAGCTTAGGCAGCGGGGGGGGCGCAGATACGCAGTATTTT. As protein: CASSLGSGGGADTQYF.

The chain employs TRBV7-2 and TRBJ1-2; a possible D gene is TRBD1 (6 bases). Per germline, CDR1 SGHTA and CDR2 FQGNSA. The length of the CDR3 is 16 residues. The V and J ends lost 4 bases and 0 bases respectively, with 15 bases between them. The CDR3: CASSSSGVTPNYGYTF. The CDR3 nucleotides read TGTGCCAGCAGCTCCTCAGGGGTCACCCCTAACTATGGCTACACCTTC.

This chain links TRBV18 with TRBJ1-5; 9 bases line up with TRBD1. The CDR3 runs 20 residues. CDR1 and CDR2 (germline): KGHSH, LQKENI. The V and J ends lost 5 bases and 6 bases, in that order; junction bases with no gene match: 23. CDR3 amino acids: CASSALHGTGSLTGGQPQHF. CDR3 coding DNA: TGTGCCAGCTCAGCCCTTCACGGGACAGGGTCCCTAACCGGAGGTCAGCCCCAGCATTTT.

The chain joins TRBV6-1 to TRBJ2-3; a weak D match, TRBD2 (7 bases). The CDR3 spans 15 residues. CDR1 is MNHNS, CDR2 SASEGT, per germline. The ends were cut back, 1 base at V and 6 bases at J, with 14 bases in the middle. DNA of the CDR3: TGTGCCAGCAGTGAAGGGGGGGGCCTTTCGGATACGCAGTATTTT. It yields the protein CASSEGGGLSDTQYF.

In this sample, this clone turned up once. V gene TRBV7-8 combines with J gene TRBJ1-1; 7 bases are a match to TRBD1. With 5 bases clipped from V and 1 base from J, the junction kept 16 bases outside the gene matches. Germline-derived CDR1 and CDR2 are SGHVS and FQNEAQ. CDR3 length: 18 amino acids. CDR3 loop: CASSQIPRTGWGNTEAFF. DNA of the CDR3: TGTGCCAGCAGCCAAATACCTCGGACAGGCTGGGGGAACACTGAAGCTTTCTTT.

This chain uses TRBV19 with TRBJ2-7; 12 nucleotides line up with TRBD2. The CDR3 loop spans 14 amino acids. CDR1 and CDR2 (germline): LNHDA, SQIVND (reference sequence). Trimming cost V 6 bases and J 3 bases; bases outside gene matches: 3. This CDR3 reads CASRQTSGSYEQYF. The CDR3 region has the DNA TGTGCCAGTAGGCAGACTAGCGGGAGCTACGAGCAGTACTTC. The full variable domain, completed using reference TRBV19 and TRBJ2-7, is DGGITQSPKYLFRKEGQNVTLSCEQNLNHDAMYWYRQDPGQGLRLIYYSQIVNDFQKGDIAEGYSVSREKKESFPLTVTSAQKNPTAFYLCASRQTSGSYEQYFGPGTRLTVT.

The chain couples TRBV7-9 to TRBJ2-1, with unresolved D. CDR1 SEHNR and CDR2 FQNEAQ come from the germline V gene (reference sequence). The V gene lost 4 bases and the J gene lost 3 bases, with 7 bases spanning the gap. This CDR3 contains 13 residues. The CDR3 reads CASSSEIYNEQFF. CDR3 DNA sequence: TGTGCCAGCAGCTCGGAGATCTACAATGAGCAGTTCTTC. Full variable domain (rest looked up from reference TRBV7-9 and TRBJ2-1): DTGVSQNPRHKITKRGQNVTFRCDPISEHNRLYWYRQTLGQGPEFLTYFQNEAQLEKSRLLSDRFSAERPKGSFSTLEIQRTEQGDSAMYLCASSSEIYNEQFFGPGTRLTVL.

The chain uses TRBV9 and TRBJ1-2, with TRBD1 matching 10 bases. V lost 6 bases and J lost 1; bases outside the gene matches: 6. The CDR3 runs 15 residues. CDR1 is SGDLS, CDR2 YYNGEE, per germline. In nucleotides, the CDR3 is TGTGCCAGCACCCCCGGGGACAGGGGTAACTATGGCTACACCTTC. Its translation is CASTPGDRGNYGYTF.

The rearrangement joins TRBV7-3 to TRBJ2-4; 10 bases are a match to TRBD1. Trimming at V came to 3 bases and at J to 8 bases, leaving 4 bases not matched to a gene. The germline CDR1 and CDR2 sequences are SGHTA and FQGTGA. The CDR3 totals 14 residues. CDR3 in DNA: TGTGCCAGCAGCTTGGACAGGGGGTCGGACATTCAGTACTTC. It specifies CASSLDRGSDIQYF. The full variable domain, its missing parts supplied by reference TRBV7-3 and TRBJ2-4, is GAGVSQTPSNKVTEKGKYVELRCDPISGHTALYWYRQSLGQGPEFLIYFQGTGAADDSGLPNDRFFAVRPEGSVSTLKIQRTERGDSAVYLCASSLDRGSDIQYFGAGTRLSVL.

The V and J genes are TRBV27 and TRBJ1-2, with D possibly matching TRBD1 (6 bases). Germline CDR1 is MNHEY and CDR2 is SMNVEV (reference sequence). V lost 3 bases to trimming and J lost 1 base, with 9 bases between them. CDR3 length equals 14 residues. CDR3 region: CASSLDRVNYGYTF. CDR3 sequence (DNA): TGTGCCAGCAGTTTGGACAGAGTTAACTATGGCTACACCTTC.

The rearrangement links TRBV7-9 to TRBJ2-5, with 9 bases matching TRBD1. The V and J ends lost 9 bases and 5 bases, in that order; junction bases with no gene match: 10. Germline CDR1 SEHNR, CDR2 FQNEAQ (reference sequence). The CDR3 runs 14 residues. CDR3 region: CASIQGAGWETQYF. The CDR3 nucleotides read TGTGCCAGTATACAGGGGGCCGGGTGGGAGACCCAGTACTTC.

V is TRBV9 and J is TRBJ1-4; D is possibly TRBD1 (6 bases). This CDR3 region has 13 residues. Germline V CDR1 and CDR2: SGDLS, YYNGEE. Trimming left V 7 bases short and J 5 bases short, with 12 bases between. CDR3 region: CASWGGLNEKLFF. The CDR3 DNA reads as TGTGCCAGCTGGGGGGGGCTAAATGAAAAACTGTTTTTT.

The chain combines TRBV4-3 with TRBJ2-3; TRBD2 agrees at 8 bases. The length of the CDR3 is 15 residues. Germline V lookup: CDR1 LGHNA, CDR2 YSLEER. V gave up 1 base and J gave up 1 base; unmatched junction bases: 1. CDR3 in amino acids: CASSQGAGGTDTQYF. The CDR3 coding sequence is TGCGCCAGCAGCCAAGGAGCGGGGGGCACAGATACGCAGTATTTT.

The V call is TRBV19, the J call TRBJ1-5, with TRBD1 matching 8 bases. Germline loops: CDR1 LNHDA, CDR2 SQIVND (reference sequence). The length of the CDR3 is 14 residues. The ends lost 11 bases at V and 5 bases at J; junction bases unmatched: 11. CDR3 in DNA: TGTGCCGGAGGGGACAGGAGGAGGGATCAGCCCCAGCATTTT. The encoded protein is CAGGDRRRDQPQHF.

The J gene is TRBJ2-6, the V gene TRBV4-2, with a weak D call TRBD2 (6 bases). Trimming left V 0 bases short and J 4 bases short, with 13 bases between. The CDR3 runs to 17 residues. Germline-derived CDR1 and CDR2 are LGHNA and YNFKEQ. For the CDR3, the DNA is TGTGCCAGCAGCCAAGATGTCACGGGAGCCGGGGCCAACGTCCTGACTTTC. This translates into CASSQDVTGAGANVLTF.

The chain joins TRBV7-6 to TRBJ2-5; the D gene is possibly TRBD2 (6 bases). This CDR3 spans 14 amino acids. CDR1 SGHVS and CDR2 FNYEAQ come from the germline V gene. Trimming took 5 bases from V and 3 from J, leaving 13 bases between them. CDR3 sequence reads: CASSLGRYEETQYF. The CDR3 DNA follows: TGTGCCAGCAGCCTAGGGAGGTATGAAGAGACCCAGTACTTC.

The J gene is TRBJ1-6, the V gene TRBV5-1; the match to TRBD1 covers 7 bases. Per the germline V gene, CDR1 is SGHRS and CDR2 is YFSETQ. V shed 0 bases and J 0 bases; nucleotides not matched to a gene: 6. CDR3 length: 18 amino acids. CDR3 residues: CASSLAGDSHSYNSPLHF. As DNA, the CDR3 is TGCGCCAGCAGCTTGGCCGGGGACAGCCACTCCTATAATTCACCCCTCCACTTT.

The chain joins TRBV5-6 to TRBJ1-1, with 7 bases that match TRBD1. CDR3 length: 15 amino acids. Losses at the gene ends were 0 bases for V and 1 base for J; bases not matched to a gene: 3. CDR1 is SGHDT and CDR2 is YYEEEE in the germline V gene. The CDR3 loop is CASSLGRQGNTEAFF. The CDR3 DNA follows: TGTGCCAGCAGCTTGGGGCGACAGGGGAACACTGAAGCTTTCTTT.